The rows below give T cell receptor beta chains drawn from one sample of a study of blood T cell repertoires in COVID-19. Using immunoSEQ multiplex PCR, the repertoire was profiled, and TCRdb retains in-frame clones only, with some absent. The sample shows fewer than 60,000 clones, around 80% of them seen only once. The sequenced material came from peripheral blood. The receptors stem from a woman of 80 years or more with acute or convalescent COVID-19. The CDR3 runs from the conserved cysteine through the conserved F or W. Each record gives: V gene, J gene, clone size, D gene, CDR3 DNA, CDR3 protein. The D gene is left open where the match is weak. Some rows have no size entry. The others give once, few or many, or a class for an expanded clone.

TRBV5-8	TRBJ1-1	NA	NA	TGTGCCAGCAGAAGACAGATGAACACTGAAGCTTTCTTT	CASRRQMNTEAFF
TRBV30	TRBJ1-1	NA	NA	TGTGCCTGGAGTTCTTTAATTGAAGCTTTCTTT	CAWSSLIEAFF
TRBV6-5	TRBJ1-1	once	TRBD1	TGTGCCAGCACCCAGGGGGCGTTGAACACTGAAGCTTTCTTT	CASTQGALNTEAFF
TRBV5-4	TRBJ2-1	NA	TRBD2	TGTGCCAGCAGCTTGGCGCAGCGGGGGAAGGCCGGTGAGCAGTTCTTC	CASSLAQRGKAGEQFF
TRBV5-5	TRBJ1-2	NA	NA	TGTGCCAGCAGTCCCTCCAGGTCTAACTATGGCTACACCTTC	CASSPSRSNYGYTF
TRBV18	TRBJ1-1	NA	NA	TGTGCCAGCTCACTAAACGGAGGGACTGAAGCTTTCTTT	CASSLNGGTEAFF
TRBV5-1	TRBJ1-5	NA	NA	TGCGCCAGCAGCATCGGGAGTAATCAGCCCCAGCATTTT	CASSIGSNQPQHF
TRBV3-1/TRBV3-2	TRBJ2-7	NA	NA	TGTGCCAGCAGCCAAGGGTTCCTATTCGAGCAGTACTTC	CASSQGFLFEQYF
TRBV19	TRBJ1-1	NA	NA	TGTGCCAGTTTGGGGCATTTGAACACTGAAGCTTTCTTT	CASLGHLNTEAFF
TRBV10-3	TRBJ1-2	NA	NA	TGTGCCATCACCGACAGCCGCACCCCGTACTATGGCTACACCTTC	CAITDSRTPYYGYTF
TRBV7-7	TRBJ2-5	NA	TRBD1	TGTGCCAGCAGCTTGCAGGGGGCGGCGTGGGAGACCCAGTACTTC	CASSLQGAAWETQYF
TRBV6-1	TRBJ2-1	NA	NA	TGTGCCAGCAGTGAAGCGCTTCGACAGTCTGAGCAGTTCTTC	CASSEALRQSEQFF
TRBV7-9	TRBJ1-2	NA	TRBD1	TGTGCCAGCAGCTTAGCCGGGACAGGCGAGGGCTACACCTTC	CASSLAGTGEGYTF
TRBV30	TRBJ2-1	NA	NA	TGTGCCTGGAGTGGGGGGGGCGTCGAGCAGTTCTTC	CAWSGGGVEQFF
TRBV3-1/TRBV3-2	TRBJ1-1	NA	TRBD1	TGTGCCAGCAGCAAAATTACAGGGGTTGAAGCTTTCTTT	CASSKITGVEAFF
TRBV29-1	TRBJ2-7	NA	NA	TGCAGCGTTGAGGGGCGGGGTTCCTACGAGCAGTACTTC	CSVEGRGSYEQYF
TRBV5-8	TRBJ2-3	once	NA	TGTGCCAGCAGCTTGGCGGGGGGCCCCACAGATACGCAGTATTTT	CASSLAGGPTDTQYF
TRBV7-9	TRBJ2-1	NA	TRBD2	TGTGCCAGCAGCTTAGATTCAGCGGGGGCACACAATGAGCAGTTCTTC	CASSLDSAGAHNEQFF
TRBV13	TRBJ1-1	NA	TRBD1	TGTGCCAGCAGCTTTTACCTGACAGGGGGTAGTACTGAAGCTTTCTTT	CASSFYLTGGSTEAFF
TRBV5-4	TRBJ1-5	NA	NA	TGTGCCAGCAGCTTAGACAGTAATCAGCCCCAGCATTTT	CASSLDSNQPQHF
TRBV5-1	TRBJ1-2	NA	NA	TGCGCCAGCAGCCCCGGGTCCCACTATGGCTACACCTTC	CASSPGSHYGYTF
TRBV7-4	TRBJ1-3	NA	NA	TGTGCCAGCAGCTTACCTATAACCGGGGTGTTTTTTTACTCTGGAAACACCATATATTTT	CASSLPITGVFFYSGNTIYF
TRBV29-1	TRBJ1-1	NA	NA	TGCAGCGTCTCGGCACGGGGGGGCACTGAAGCTTTCTTT	CSVSARGGTEAFF
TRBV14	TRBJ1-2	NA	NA	TGTGCCAGCAGCCGTTCAAGCCGGGGGTTGAGTGGCTACACCTTC	CASSRSSRGLSGYTF
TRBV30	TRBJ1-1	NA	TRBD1	TGTGCCTGGAGCGGGGACAGGGGGCGAACTGAAGCTTTCTTT	CAWSGDRGRTEAFF
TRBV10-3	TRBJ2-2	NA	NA	TGTGCCATCAGAGATACGACAGCCGCGAACACCGGGGAGCTGTTTTTT	CAIRDTTAANTGELFF
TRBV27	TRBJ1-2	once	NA	TGTGCCAGCAGTGGGGCAGGGTACTATGGCTACACCTTC	CASSGAGYYGYTF
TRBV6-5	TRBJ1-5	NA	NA	TGTGCCAGCAGCACAGGGATGGGGAATCAGCCCCAGCATTTT	CASSTGMGNQPQHF
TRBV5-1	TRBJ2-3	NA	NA	TGCGCCAGCAGCTCCGATAGGGGCCCAGATACGCAGTATTTT	CASSSDRGPDTQYF
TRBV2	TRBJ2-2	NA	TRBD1	TGTGCCAGCATTCCGGGACAGGGGGCTTCCGGGGAGCTGTTTTTT	CASIPGQGASGELFF
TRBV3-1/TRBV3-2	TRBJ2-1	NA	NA	TGTGCCAGCAGCCAACCACAGGGATACAATGAGCAGTTCTTC	CASSQPQGYNEQFF
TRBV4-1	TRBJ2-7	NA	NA	TGCGCCAGCAGCCCTCGGCGGGGAAGGTACGAGCAGTACTTC	CASSPRRGRYEQYF
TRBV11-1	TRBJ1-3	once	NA	TGTGCCAGCAGCCTGGGCCTTCCAGGTGGGAACACCATATATTTT	CASSLGLPGGNTIYF
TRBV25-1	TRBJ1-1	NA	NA	TGTGCCAGCAGTGAATTGGTGACAACTGAAGCTTTCTTT	CASSELVTTEAFF
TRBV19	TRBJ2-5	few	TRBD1	TGTGCCAGTAGAGGACAGGGCGCAGAGACCCAGTACTTC	CASRGQGAETQYF
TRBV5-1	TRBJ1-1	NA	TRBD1	TGCGCCAGCAGCTTGGGACAGGGATATAACACTGAAGCTTTCTTT	CASSLGQGYNTEAFF
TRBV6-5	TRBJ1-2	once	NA	TGTGCCAGCAGTTACCTGCCAGGGATTAACTATGGCTACACCTTC	CASSYLPGINYGYTF
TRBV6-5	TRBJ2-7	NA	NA	TGTGCCAGCAGAACAAGTAGTCTAGTCTACGAGCAGTACTTC	CASRTSSLVYEQYF
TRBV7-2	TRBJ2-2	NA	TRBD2	TGTGCCAGCAGTACTAGCGGGGGGTCTTTCACCGGGGAGCTGTTTTTT	CASSTSGGSFTGELFF
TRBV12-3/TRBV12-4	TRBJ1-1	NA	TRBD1	TGTGCCACCAGGGGACAGTTGAACACTGAAGCTTTCTTT	CATRGQLNTEAFF
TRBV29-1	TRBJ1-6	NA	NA	TGCAGCGTGAAGGAGGACAGTGGGAATTCACCCCTCCACTTT	CSVKEDSGNSPLHF
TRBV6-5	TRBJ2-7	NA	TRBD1	TGTGCTACGACAGGGGGCAAGGACGAGCAGTACTTC	CATTGGKDEQYF
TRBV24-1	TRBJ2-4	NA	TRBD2	TGTGCCACCAGTGACCACACGGGGGGAGGGGCCAAAAACATTCAGTACTTC	CATSDHTGGGAKNIQYF
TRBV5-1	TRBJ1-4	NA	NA	TGCGCCAGCAGCTCCCTGGGGGCAGCCCCAGGGGCTAATGAAAAACTGTTTTTT	CASSSLGAAPGANEKLFF
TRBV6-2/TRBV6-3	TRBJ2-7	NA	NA	TGTGCCAGCAGTTACTCTGGACAAGCTAGCTCCTACGAGCAGTACTTC	CASSYSGQASSYEQYF
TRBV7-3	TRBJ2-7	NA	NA	TGTGCCAGCAGTCCGACGGGGAACTACGAGCAGTACTTC	CASSPTGNYEQYF
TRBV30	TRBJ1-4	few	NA	TGTGCCTGGAGTGCCCCGGGCAGGGTTGAAAAACTGTTTTTT	CAWSAPGRVEKLFF
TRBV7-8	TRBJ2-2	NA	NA	TGTGCCAGCAGCCCCCAGAGGCCATGGGTGAGACGGACTTTTGGGTCCGGGGAGCTGTTTTTT	CASSPQRPWVRRTFGSGELFF
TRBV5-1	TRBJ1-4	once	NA	TGCGCCAGCAGCTTGGGGGACAAGTCAGAAAAACTGTTTTTT	CASSLGDKSEKLFF
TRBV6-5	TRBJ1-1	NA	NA	TGTGCCAGCAGTCGCGCGGGGGGAAAGGCAGCTTTCTTT	CASSRAGGKAAFF
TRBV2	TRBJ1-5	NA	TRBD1	TGTGCCAGCAGTGAAGGGGACAGCCATCAGCCCCAGCATTTT	CASSEGDSHQPQHF
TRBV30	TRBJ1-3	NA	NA	TGTGCCTGGAGTTATGCTGGAAACACCATATATTTT	CAWSYAGNTIYF
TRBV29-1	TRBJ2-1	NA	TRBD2	TGCAGCGTCCCGGGACTAGCGGGGGGATCGTCCTACAATGAGCAGTTCTTC	CSVPGLAGGSSYNEQFF